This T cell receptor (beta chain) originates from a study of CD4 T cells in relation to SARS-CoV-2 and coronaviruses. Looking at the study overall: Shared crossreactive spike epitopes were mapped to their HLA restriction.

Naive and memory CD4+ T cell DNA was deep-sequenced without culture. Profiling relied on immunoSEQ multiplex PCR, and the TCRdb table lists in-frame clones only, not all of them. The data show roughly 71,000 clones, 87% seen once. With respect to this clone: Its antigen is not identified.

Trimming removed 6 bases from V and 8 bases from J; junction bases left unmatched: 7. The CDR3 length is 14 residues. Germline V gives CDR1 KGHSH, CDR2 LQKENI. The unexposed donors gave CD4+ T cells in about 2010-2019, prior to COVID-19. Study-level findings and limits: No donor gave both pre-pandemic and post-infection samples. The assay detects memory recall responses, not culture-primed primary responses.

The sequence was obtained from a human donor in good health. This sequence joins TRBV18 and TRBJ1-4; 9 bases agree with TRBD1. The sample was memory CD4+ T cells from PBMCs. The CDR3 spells CASSLSDRGEKLFF. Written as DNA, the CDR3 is TGTGCCAGCTCCCTATCGGACAGGGGCGAAAAACTGTTTTTT.